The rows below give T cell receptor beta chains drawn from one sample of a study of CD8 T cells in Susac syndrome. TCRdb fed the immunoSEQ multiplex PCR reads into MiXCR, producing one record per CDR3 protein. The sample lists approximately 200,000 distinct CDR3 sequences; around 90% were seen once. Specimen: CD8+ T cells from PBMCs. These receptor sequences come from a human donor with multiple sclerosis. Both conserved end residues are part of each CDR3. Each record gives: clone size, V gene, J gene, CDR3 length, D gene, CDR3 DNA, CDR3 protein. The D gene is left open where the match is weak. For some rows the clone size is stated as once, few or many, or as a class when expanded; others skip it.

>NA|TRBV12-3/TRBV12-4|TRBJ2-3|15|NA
TGTGCCAGCAGTGTATTGACGTTAAGCACAGATACGCAGTATTTT
CASSVLTLSTDTQYF
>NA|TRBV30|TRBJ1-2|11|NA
TGTGCCTGGGCGGACAGAATCGGCTACACCTTC
CAWADRIGYTF
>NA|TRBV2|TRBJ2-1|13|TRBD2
TGTGCCAGCATGGGCGGGGGGGACAATGAGCAGTTCTTC
CASMGGGDNEQFF
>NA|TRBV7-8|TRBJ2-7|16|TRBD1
TGTGCCAGCAGCCCCGGGACAGGCCTCAGCTCCTACGAGCAGTACTTC
CASSPGTGLSSYEQYF
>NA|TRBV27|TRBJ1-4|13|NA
TGTGCCAGCAGTTTTGACCCTTATGAAAAACTGTTTTTT
CASSFDPYEKLFF
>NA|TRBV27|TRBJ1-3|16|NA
TGTGCCAGCAGCCCCTCGTGGGGAGCCTCTGGAAACACCATATATTTT
CASSPSWGASGNTIYF
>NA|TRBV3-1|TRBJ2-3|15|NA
TGTGCCAGCACCAAAGGCACAAGTAGCACAGATACGCAGTATTTT
CASTKGTSSTDTQYF
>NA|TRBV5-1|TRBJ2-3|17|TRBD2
TGCGCCAGCAGCTTGGGGCGACTAGCGGGGGGGCCAGATACGCAGTATTTT
CASSLGRLAGGPDTQYF
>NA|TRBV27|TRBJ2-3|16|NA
TGTGCCAGCAGTTTACTAGCTGCACCTAGCACAGATACGCAGTATTTT
CASSLLAAPSTDTQYF
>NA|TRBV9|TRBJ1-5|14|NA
TGTGCCAGCAGCCCCCGACGGACTAATCAGCCCCAGCATTTT
CASSPRRTNQPQHF
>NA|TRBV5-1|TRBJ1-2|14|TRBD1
TGCGCCAGCAGCCAAGACAGGGGAGACTATGGCTACACCTTC
CASSQDRGDYGYTF
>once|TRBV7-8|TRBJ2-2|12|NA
TGTGCCAGTGTCGAGGGGGGGCGGGAGCTGTTTTTT
CASVEGGRELFF
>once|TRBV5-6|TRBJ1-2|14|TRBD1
TGTGCCAGCAGTTCCGGGACAGGGATCTATGGCTACACCTTC
CASSSGTGIYGYTF
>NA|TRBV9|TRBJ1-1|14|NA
TGTGCCAGCAGCGTATCATCCGGGGGCTCTGAAGCTTTCTTT
CASSVSSGGSEAFF
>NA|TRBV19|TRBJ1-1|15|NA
TGTGCCAGTAGTATAGCGGCAGGGTACGGCGCTGAAGCTTTCTTT
CASSIAAGYGAEAFF
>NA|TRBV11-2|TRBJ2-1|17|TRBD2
TGTGCCAGCAGCTCCGGACTAGCGGGATTTACTCACAATGAGCAGTTCTTC
CASSSGLAGFTHNEQFF
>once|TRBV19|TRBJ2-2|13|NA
TGTGCCAGTAGTATAGGGATTCGGGGGGAGCTGTTTTTT
CASSIGIRGELFF
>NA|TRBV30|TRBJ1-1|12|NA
TGTGCCTGGAGAGTGGTGAACACTGAAGCTTTCTTT
CAWRVVNTEAFF
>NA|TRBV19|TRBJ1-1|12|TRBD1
TGTGCCAGTAGCTCGGGACAGGGTACCGCCTTCTTT
CASSSGQGTAFF
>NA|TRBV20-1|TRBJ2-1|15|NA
TGCAGTGCTAGAGATGGGGGGGGGCCCGACAATGAGCAGTTCTTC
CSARDGGGPDNEQFF
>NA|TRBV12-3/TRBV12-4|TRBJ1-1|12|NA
TGTGCCAGCTCGCACATGAACACTGAAGCTTTCTTT
CASSHMNTEAFF
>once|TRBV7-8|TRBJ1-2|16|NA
TGTGCCAGCAGCTTAGGAAATCGGGGGGCTCGGTATGGCTACACCTTC
CASSLGNRGARYGYTF
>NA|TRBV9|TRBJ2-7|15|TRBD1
TGTGCCAGCTCCCTGTACGGGACAGGGGTTTACGAGCAGTACTTC
CASSLYGTGVYEQYF
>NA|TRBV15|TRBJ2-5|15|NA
TGTGCCACCACTAGCGTGACGGCCGAGGTGGAGACCCAGTACTTC
CATTSVTAEVETQYF
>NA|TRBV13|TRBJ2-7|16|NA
TGTGCCAGCAGCTTAGGATCCAGTTCGGGTGGCTACGAGCAGTACTTC
CASSLGSSSGGYEQYF
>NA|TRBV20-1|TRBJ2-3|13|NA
TGCAGTGCTAGCGGGTTAGGGGCAGATACGCAGTATTTT
CSASGLGADTQYF
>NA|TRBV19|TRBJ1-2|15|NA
TGTGCCAGTAGTATAGATCTAACAGAACCGGATGGCTACACCTTC
CASSIDLTEPDGYTF
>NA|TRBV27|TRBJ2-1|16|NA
TGTGCCAGCAGTGGGGGATCGAGTTTGTCCTACAATGAGCAGTTCTTC
CASSGGSSLSYNEQFF
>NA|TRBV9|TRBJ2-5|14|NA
TGTGCCAGCAGCGTAGGACAGGCCCAAGAGACCCAGTACTTC
CASSVGQAQETQYF
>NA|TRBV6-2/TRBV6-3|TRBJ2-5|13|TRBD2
TGTGCCAGCAGGCCGGGACTAGAAGAGACCCAGTACTTC
CASRPGLEETQYF
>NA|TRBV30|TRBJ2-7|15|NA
TGTGCCTGGAGTGTACGCGCGGGTTACGCCTACGAGCAGTACTTC
CAWSVRAGYAYEQYF
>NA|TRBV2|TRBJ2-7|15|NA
TGTGCCAGCAGTGGAAAGGACGCGAGCTCCTACGAGCAGTACTTC
CASSGKDASSYEQYF
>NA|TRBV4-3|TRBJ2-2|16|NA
TGCGCCAGCAGCCAAGACGGGATGTCGGGCACCGGGGAGCTGTTTTTT
CASSQDGMSGTGELFF
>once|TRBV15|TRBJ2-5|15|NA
TGTGCCACCAGCACCGGGCGAGGGGGTCAAGAGACCCAGTACTTC
CATSTGRGGQETQYF
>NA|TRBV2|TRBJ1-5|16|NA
TGTGCCAGCAGTCACAGGGACACGCATAGCAATCAGCCCCAGCATTTT
CASSHRDTHSNQPQHF
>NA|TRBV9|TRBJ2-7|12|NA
TGTGCCAGCGGAACAGGGACCTACGAGCAGTACTTC
CASGTGTYEQYF
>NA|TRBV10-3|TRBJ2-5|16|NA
TGTGCCATCAGTGACTCGGGGGGACAGCTGGTGGAGACCCAGTACTTC
CAISDSGGQLVETQYF
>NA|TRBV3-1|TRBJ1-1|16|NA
TGTGCCAGCAGCCAAGTAAATTGGGAAGGGAACACTGAAGCTTTCTTT
CASSQVNWEGNTEAFF
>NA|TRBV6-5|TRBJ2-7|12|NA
TGTGCCAGCAGTGCCTTGGGGGCCGAGCAGTACTTC
CASSALGAEQYF
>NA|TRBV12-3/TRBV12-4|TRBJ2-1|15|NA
TGTGCCAGCAGTCCCCAAATGGGCGCCTACAATGAGCAGTTCTTC
CASSPQMGAYNEQFF
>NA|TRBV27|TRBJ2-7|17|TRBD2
TGTGCCAGCAGTTTATCACTAGCGGGAGGGCCAAGCTACGAGCAGTACTTC
CASSLSLAGGPSYEQYF
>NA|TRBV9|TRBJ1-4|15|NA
TGTGCCAGCAGCGGCAACAGGGACTCTGGTGAAAAACTGTTTTTT
CASSGNRDSGEKLFF
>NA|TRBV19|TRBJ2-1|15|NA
TGTGCCAGTAGTTCCCCCGGGGCCAAATACAATGAGCAGTTCTTC
CASSSPGAKYNEQFF
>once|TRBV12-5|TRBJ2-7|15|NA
TGTGCTAGTGGTTTGTCGGCAGGGTATTCCTACGAGCAGTACTTC
CASGLSAGYSYEQYF
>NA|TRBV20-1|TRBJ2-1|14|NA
TGCAGTGCTAGGGTTCCGGGCCCCCACAATGAGCAGTTCTTC
CSARVPGPHNEQFF
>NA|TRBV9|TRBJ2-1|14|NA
TGTGCCAGCAGCCCCCGCCAACCCCAGGGTGAGCAGTTCTTC
CASSPRQPQGEQFF
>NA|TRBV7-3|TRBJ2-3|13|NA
TGTGCCAGCAGCTTCGGGAAAGGAGATACGCAGTATTTT
CASSFGKGDTQYF
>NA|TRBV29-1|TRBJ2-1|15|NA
TGCAGCGTTGTAAGCCCACGTCGGTCCTACAATGAGCAGTTCTTC
CSVVSPRRSYNEQFF
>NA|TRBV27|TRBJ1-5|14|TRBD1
TGTGCCAGCAGTCCGACAGGGGGCTATCAGCCCCAGCATTTT
CASSPTGGYQPQHF
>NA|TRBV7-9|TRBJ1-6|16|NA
TGTGCCAGCAGCCCCATGGGGACACTAGATAATTCACCCCTCCACTTT
CASSPMGTLDNSPLHF
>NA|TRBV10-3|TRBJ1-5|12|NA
TGTGCCATCTCACCGGCGGGTCAGCCCCAGCATTTT
CAISPAGQPQHF
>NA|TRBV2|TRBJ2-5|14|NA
TGTGCCAGCAGTGACTTCGGCGGGAAAGAGACCCAGTACTTC
CASSDFGGKETQYF
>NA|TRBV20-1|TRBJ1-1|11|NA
TGCAGTGCTAGGGACTTTTTTGAAGCTTTCTTT
CSARDFFEAFF
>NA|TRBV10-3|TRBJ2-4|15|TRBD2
TGTGCCATCAGTGAGTCACTGACTAGCGGGCACATTCAGTACTTC
CAISESLTSGHIQYF
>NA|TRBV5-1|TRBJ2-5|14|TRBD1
TGCGCCAGCAGATACTCTCAGGGGGCGGAGACCCAGTACTTC
CASRYSQGAETQYF